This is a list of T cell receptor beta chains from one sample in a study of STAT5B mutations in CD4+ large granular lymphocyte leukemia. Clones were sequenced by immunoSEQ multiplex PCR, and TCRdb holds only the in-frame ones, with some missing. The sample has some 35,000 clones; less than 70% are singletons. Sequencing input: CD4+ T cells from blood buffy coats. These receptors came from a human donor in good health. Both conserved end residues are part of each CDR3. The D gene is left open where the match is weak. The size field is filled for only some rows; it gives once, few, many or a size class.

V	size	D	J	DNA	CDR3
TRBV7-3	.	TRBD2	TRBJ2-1	TGTGCCAGCAGCTTAATAACTAGCGGGGGGACCAATGAGCAGTTCTTC	CASSLITSGGTNEQFF
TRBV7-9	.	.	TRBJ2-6	TGTGCCAGCAGCTTCACTTCAGTCTCTGGGGCCAACGTCCTGACTTTC	CASSFTSVSGANVLTF
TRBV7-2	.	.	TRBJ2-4	TGTGCCAGCAGCCCAATCAAAAACATTCAGTACTTC	CASSPIKNIQYF
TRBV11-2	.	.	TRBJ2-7	TGTGCCAGCAGCCCCATAAACAGGCGCCGGGGGGCCCCCTACGAGCAGTACTTC	CASSPINRRRGAPYEQYF
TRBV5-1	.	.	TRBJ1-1	TGCGCCAGCAGCCACCCCACAGGAACTGAAGCTTTCTTT	CASSHPTGTEAFF
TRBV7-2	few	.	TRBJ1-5	TGTGCCGGCAGTGAACAGGTTACCAACAATCAGCCCCAGCATTTT	CAGSEQVTNNQPQHF
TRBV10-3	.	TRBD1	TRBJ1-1	TGTGCCACCTCTGGGACAGGGGACACTGAAGCTTTCTTT	CATSGTGDTEAFF
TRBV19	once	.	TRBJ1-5	TGTGCCAGTAGTATATCAGCCCCAGCCATCATCGCACCCAATCAGCCCCAGCATTTT	CASSISAPAIIAPNQPQHF
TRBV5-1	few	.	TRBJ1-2	TGCGCCAGCAGCTTGGATAACTATGGCTACACCTTC	CASSLDNYGYTF
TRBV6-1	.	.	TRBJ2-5	TGTGCCAGCAGTGAACTACCCCGGACCCAAGAGACCCAGTACTTC	CASSELPRTQETQYF
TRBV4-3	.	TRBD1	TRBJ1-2	TGCGCCAGCAGCCAAGACTGGGGGGACAGAAATTTTTGGAAGTATGGCTACACCTTC	CASSQDWGDRNFWKYGYTF
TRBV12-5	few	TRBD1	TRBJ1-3	TGTGCTAGTGGAACGGGACAGGGGGCGTCTGGAAACACCATATATTTT	CASGTGQGASGNTIYF
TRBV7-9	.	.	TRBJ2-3	TGTGCCAGCAGCTTAGTCCGGGGAGGTTACAACACAGATACGCAGTATTTT	CASSLVRGGYNTDTQYF
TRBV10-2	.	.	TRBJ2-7	TGCGCCACCCTAGGAAGGGGCGCATACTACGAGCAGTACTTC	CATLGRGAYYEQYF
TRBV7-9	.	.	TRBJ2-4	TGTGCCAGCAGCTCCCGTGATTCAGGTTCGGTTCGGAACATTCAGTACTTC	CASSSRDSGSVRNIQYF
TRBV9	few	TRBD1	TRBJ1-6	TGTGCCAGCAGCCCCCACACAGGGGCCCTCCACTTT	CASSPHTGALHF
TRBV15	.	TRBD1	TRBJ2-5	TGTGCCACCAGCATCGACAGGGGAGCGGAGACCCAGTACTTC	CATSIDRGAETQYF
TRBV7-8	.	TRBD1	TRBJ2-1	TGTGCCAGCAGCTTACGGGCTACAGGGGTATCTAGGAATGAGCAGTTCTTC	CASSLRATGVSRNEQFF
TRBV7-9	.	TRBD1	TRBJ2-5	TGTGCCAGCTCCTACGGGACAGGGCATGGAGAGACCCAGTACTTC	CASSYGTGHGETQYF
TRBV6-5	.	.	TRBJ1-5	TGTGCCAGCAGGGCACCAGGGGCGGGCAATCAGCCCCAGCATTTT	CASRAPGAGNQPQHF
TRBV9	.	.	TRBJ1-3	TGTGCCAGCAGCGTAGCTGTGGGGGGCATTGGTGGAAACACCATATATTTT	CASSVAVGGIGGNTIYF
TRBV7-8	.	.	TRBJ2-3	TGTGCCAGCAGCCGAACACTTGGGGCTTCAGATACGCAGTATTTT	CASSRTLGASDTQYF
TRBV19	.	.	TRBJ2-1	TGTGCCAGTAGTATAGGTGGCGGGGGCCTATACAATGAGCAGTTCTTC	CASSIGGGGLYNEQFF
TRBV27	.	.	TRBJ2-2	TGTGCCAGCAGTTTAGAGTGGGGGACTGTAAACACCGGGGAGCTGTTTTTT	CASSLEWGTVNTGELFF
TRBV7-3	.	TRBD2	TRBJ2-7	TGTGCCAGCAGCTTAACGGGACTAGCGGGCTCCTACGAGCAGTACTTC	CASSLTGLAGSYEQYF
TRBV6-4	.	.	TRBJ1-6	TGTGCCGCTACCAGTGGAGGGTCCAATTCACCCCTCCACTTT	CAATSGGSNSPLHF
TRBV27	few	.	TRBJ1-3	TGTGCCAGCAGTTCCCTAGGGCCCGGAAACACCATATATTTT	CASSSLGPGNTIYF
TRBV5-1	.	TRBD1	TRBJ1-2	TGCGCCAGCAGCCGTGGCAGCGGACAGGGGACGGGTAACTATGGCTACACCTTC	CASSRGSGQGTGNYGYTF
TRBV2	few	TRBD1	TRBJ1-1	TGTGCCAGCAGTGGGCCTTCAGGGGGCACTGAAGCTTTCTTT	CASSGPSGGTEAFF
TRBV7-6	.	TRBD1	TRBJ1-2	TGTGCCAGCAGCTTAGTGGGGACAGGGGACGGCTACACCTTC	CASSLVGTGDGYTF
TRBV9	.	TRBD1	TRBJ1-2	TGTGCCAGCAGCGTAGAGCTCGACAGGGGTGGCTACACCTTC	CASSVELDRGGYTF
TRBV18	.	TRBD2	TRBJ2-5	TGTGCCAGCTCACCAGGTGATCTAGCGGCGCAAGAGACCCAGTACTTC	CASSPGDLAAQETQYF
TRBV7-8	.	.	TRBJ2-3	TGTGCCAGCAGCTTAGGCTATGCTGAAGATACGCAGTATTTT	CASSLGYAEDTQYF
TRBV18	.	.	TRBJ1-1	TGTGCCAGCTCACCATCGGGGGCCACTGAAGCTTTCTTT	CASSPSGATEAFF
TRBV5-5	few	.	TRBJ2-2	TGTGCCAGCAGCTTGGGAACGTGGGCCGGGGAGCTGTTTTTT	CASSLGTWAGELFF
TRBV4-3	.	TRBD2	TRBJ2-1	TGCGCCAGCAGCCAAGATCCGACTAGCGGGGCAGGCAATGAGCAGTTCTTC	CASSQDPTSGAGNEQFF
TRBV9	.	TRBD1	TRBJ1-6	TGTGCCAGCAGCAAAGACGGACAGGGGGCAAGCTATAATTCACCCCTCCACTTT	CASSKDGQGASYNSPLHF